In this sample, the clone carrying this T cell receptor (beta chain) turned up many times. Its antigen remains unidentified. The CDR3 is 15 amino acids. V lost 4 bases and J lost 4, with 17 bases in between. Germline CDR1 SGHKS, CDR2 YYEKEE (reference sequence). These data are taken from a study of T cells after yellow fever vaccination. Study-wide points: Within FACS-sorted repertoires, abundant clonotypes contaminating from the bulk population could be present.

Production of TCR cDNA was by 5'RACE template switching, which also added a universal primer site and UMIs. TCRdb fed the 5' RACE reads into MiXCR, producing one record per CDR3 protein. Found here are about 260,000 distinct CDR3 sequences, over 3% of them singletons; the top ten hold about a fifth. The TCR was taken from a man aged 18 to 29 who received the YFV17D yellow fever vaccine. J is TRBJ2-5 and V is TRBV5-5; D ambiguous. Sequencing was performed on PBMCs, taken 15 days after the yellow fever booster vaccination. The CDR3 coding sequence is TGTGCCAGCAGCCCTCCCCCCGACGGAGTAGAGACCCAGTACTTC. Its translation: CASSPPPDGVETQYF. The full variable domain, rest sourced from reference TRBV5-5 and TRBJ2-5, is DAGVTQSPTHLIKTRGQQVTLRCSPISGHKSVSWYQQVLGQGPQFIFQYYEKEERGRGNFPDRFSARQFPNYSSELNVNALLLGDSALYLCASSPPPDGVETQYFGPGTRLLVL.